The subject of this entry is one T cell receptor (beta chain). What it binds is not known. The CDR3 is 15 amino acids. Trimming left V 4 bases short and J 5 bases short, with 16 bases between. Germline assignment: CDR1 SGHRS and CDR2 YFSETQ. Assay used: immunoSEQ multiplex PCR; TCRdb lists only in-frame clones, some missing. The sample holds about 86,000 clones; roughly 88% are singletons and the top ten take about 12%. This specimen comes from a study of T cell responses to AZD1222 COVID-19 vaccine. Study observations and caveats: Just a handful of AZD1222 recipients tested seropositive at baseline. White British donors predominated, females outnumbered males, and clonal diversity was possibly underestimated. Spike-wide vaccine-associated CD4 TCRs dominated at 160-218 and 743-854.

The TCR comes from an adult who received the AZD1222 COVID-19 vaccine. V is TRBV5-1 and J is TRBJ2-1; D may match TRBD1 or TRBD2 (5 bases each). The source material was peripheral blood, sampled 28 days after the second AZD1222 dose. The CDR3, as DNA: TGCGCCAGCAGCCAATTGGGGGTGAGACACAATGAGCAGTTCTTC. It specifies CASSQLGVRHNEQFF.